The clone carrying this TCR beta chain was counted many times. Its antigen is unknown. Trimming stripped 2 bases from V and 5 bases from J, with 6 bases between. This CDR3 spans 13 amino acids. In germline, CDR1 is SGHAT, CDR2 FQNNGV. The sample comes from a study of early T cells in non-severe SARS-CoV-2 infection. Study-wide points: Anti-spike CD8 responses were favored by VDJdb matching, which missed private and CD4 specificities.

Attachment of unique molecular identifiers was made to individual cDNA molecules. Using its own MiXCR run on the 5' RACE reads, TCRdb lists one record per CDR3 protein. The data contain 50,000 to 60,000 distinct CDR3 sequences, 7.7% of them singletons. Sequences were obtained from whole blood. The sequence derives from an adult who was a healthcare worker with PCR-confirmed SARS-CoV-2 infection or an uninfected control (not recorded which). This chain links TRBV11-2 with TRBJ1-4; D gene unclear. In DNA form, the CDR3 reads TGTGCCAGCAGCTTATCTAGGAATGAAAAACTGTTTTTT. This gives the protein CASSLSRNEKLFF.